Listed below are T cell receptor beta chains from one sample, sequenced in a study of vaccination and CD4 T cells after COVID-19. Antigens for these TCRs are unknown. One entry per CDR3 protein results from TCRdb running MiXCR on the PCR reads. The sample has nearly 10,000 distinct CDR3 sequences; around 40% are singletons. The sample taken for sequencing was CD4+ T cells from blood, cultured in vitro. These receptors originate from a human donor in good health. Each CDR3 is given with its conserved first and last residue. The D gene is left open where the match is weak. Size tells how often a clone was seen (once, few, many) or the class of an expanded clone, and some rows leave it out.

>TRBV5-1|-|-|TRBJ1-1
TGCGCCAGCAGCTTGCTCGAGCCAGGAGGCACTGAAGCTTTCTTT
CASSLLEPGGTEAFF
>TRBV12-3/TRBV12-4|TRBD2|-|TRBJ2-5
TGTGCCAGCAGTTTATTGTCTAGCGGGAAAGAGACCCAGTACTTC
CASSLLSSGKETQYF
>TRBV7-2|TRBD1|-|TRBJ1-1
TGTGCCAGCAGCCCCGACAGGGTGAACACTGAAGCTTTCTTT
CASSPDRVNTEAFF
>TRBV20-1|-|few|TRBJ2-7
TGCAGTGCCTCACCCGACCCGGTGGGCGAGCAGTACTTC
CSASPDPVGEQYF
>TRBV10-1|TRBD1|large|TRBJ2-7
TGCGCCAGCAGTGAGCTCGGGACAGGGAAGGGGTACGAGCAGTACTTC
CASSELGTGKGYEQYF
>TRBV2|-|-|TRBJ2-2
TGTGCCAGCAGTGCCAGCTGGACCGGGGAGCTGTTTTTT
CASSASWTGELFF
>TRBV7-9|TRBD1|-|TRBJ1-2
TGTGCCAGCACCACAGGGGACTATGGCTACACCTTC
CASTTGDYGYTF
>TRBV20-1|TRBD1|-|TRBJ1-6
TGCAGTGCTAGAAGCCTGGGACAGGGGTCCTATAATTCACCCCTCCACTTT
CSARSLGQGSYNSPLHF
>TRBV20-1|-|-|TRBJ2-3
TGCAGTGCTAGGGGGGGGCGGACAGATACGCAGTATTTT
CSARGGRTDTQYF
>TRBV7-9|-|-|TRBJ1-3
TGTGCCAGCAGCTCGGCGGGGGGAGGAAACACCATATATTTT
CASSSAGGGNTIYF
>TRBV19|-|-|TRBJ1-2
TGTGTGCCACAGCCTCCAACAGCGGACTATGGCTACACCTTC
CVPQPPTADYGYTF
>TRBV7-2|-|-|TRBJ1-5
TGTGCCAGCAGCTTAAGGGTCGGGTCAGGGGCCCTCAATCAGCCCCAGCATTTT
CASSLRVGSGALNQPQHF
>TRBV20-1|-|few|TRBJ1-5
TGCAGTGCCGCTGGGGGGAATCAGCCCCAGCATTTT
CSAAGGNQPQHF
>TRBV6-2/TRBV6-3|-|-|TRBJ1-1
TGTGCCAGCAGTTATATTGTGGGTGGAGCTTTCTTT
CASSYIVGGAFF
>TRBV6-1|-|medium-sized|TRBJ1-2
TGTGCCAGCAGTACCGGGACTCATGGCTACACCTTC
CASSTGTHGYTF
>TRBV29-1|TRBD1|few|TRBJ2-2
TGCAGCGTTACAACCCCAGGGGGCGGCAACACCGGGGAGCTGTTTTTT
CSVTTPGGGNTGELFF
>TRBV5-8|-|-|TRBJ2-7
TGTGCCTCGAACTTGGGTGGAGGGGGCCTCTCCTACGAGCAGTACTTC
CASNLGGGGLSYEQYF
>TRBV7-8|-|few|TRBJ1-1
TGTGCCAGCAGCCCGCATTCGAGGGGCCAGAACACTGAAGCTTTCTTT
CASSPHSRGQNTEAFF
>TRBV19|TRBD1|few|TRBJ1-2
TGTGCCAGTAGCTCACCGGGACAGGGAAACTATGGCTACACCTTC
CASSSPGQGNYGYTF
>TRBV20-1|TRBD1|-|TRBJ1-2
TGCAGTGCTAGGGGACAGGGTAACTATGGCTACACCTTC
CSARGQGNYGYTF
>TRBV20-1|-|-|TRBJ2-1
TGCAGTGCTAGGGCGACGGGATTTACCTACAATGAGCAGTTCTTC
CSARATGFTYNEQFF
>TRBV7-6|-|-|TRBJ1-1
TGTGCCAGCAGCGAGGACTCGAACACTGAAGCTTTCTTT
CASSEDSNTEAFF